The clone carrying this TCR beta chain was found many times. Its target is not known. At least 3 on the Clinical Activity Score was recorded for ophthalmopathy patients, who also had NOSPECS grade at least 4 and duration under 3 months. Used for diagnoses were clinical symptoms, serum thyroxine and TRAb, thyroid ultrasound and orbital computed tomography. The source material, RNA transcripts, was used to amplify TCR beta CDR3 regions. RT-PCR in the first round (using the HTBI primer set) targeted the TCR CDR3. Each CDR3 protein is one row after TCRdb ran MiXCR on the multiplex PCR reads. The data show 220,000 or so distinct CDR3 sequences, 16% seen once. The entry originates in a study of T cells in Graves' hyperthyroidism and ophthalmopathy. Points from the study as a whole: Stable hyperthyroidism and ophthalmopathy were separated using 13 V-J signatures.

Sequenced input: blood. This receptor was identified in a woman younger than 35 with Graves' ophthalmopathy.

Here the CDR3 reads CASSEVQGLTQPQHF. The CDR3 DNA reads as TGTGCCAGCAGTGAAGTCCAGGGCCTCACTCAGCCCCAGCATTTT. This chain joins TRBV6-1 and TRBJ1-5; tentatively, D is TRBD1 (5 bases). Germline V gene lookup returns CDR1 MNHNS and CDR2 SASEGT. V was cut by 1 base and J by 6 bases, with 13 bases left in between. The CDR3 is 15 amino acids.